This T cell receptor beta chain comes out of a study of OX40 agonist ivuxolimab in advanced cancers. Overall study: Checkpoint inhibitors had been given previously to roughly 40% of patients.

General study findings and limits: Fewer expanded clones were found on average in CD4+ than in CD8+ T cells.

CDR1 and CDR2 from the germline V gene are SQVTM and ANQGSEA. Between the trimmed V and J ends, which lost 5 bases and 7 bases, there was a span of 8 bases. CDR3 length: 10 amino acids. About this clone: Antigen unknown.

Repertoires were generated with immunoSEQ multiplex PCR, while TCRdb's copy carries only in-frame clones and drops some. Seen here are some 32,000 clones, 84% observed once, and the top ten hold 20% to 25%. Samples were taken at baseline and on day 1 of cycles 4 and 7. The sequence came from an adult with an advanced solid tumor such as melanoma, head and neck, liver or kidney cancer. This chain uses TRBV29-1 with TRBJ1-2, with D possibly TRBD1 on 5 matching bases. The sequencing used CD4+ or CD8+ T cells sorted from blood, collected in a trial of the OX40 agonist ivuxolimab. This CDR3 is CSVTGGGYTF. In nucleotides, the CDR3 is TGCAGCGTTACGGGGGGTGGCTACACCTTC.